This T cell receptor beta chain was captured by sequencing in a study of blood T cell repertoires in COVID-19. Overall study: The United States, Italy and Spain supplied acute and convalescent COVID-19 samples. From T cells, B-cell-depleted T cells, or PBMCs came the material, which was cDNA or gDNA.

V lost 4 bases and J lost 8; bases outside the gene matches: 9. Per the germline V gene, CDR1 is SGHTA and CDR2 is FQGTGA. The CDR3 spans 15 residues. In the study's own analysis: How many nucleated cells were present was estimated from reference gene primer amplification. Clones were read by immunoSEQ multiplex PCR, and TCRdb kept only the in-frame ones, dropping some. D and trimming were read from the DNA, whereas the V and J calls and clone size are those reported in that table. The top ten clones hold approximately 5% of a sample with a few hundred thousand clones, over 80% of them seen once. This sequence was found in a human donor in a cohort sampled during active COVID-19. Sequencing was done on a sample of peripheral blood. The chain uses TRBV7-3 and TRBJ2-1; 9 positions match TRBD2. The CDR3: CASSSLAGPGDEQFF. In nucleotides, the CDR3 is TGTGCCAGCAGCTCACTAGCGGGCCCAGGCGATGAGCAGTTCTTC.